What follows describes a single TCR beta chain. Antigen specificity is unknown. This specimen comes from a study of CD8+ T cells in alopecia areata. Study-level findings and limits: Alopecia totalis/universalis scalp especially showed more expanded CD8+ clones than normal scalp.

Extracted from the samples, RNA was reverse transcribed into cDNA to serve as the sequencing template. Profiling relied on immunoSEQ multiplex PCR, and the TCRdb table lists in-frame clones only, not all of them. The sample holds around 150,000 clones; roughly 58% are singletons and the top ten take around 34%. The CDR3 runs 14 residues. Germline V lookup: CDR1 MNHEY, CDR2 SVGAGI. The V and J ends lost 6 bases and 5 bases, in that order; junction bases with no gene match: 8. The receptor's source is a human donor in good health. This sequence joins TRBV6-5 and TRBJ2-7; TRBD2 matches at 9 bases. Specimen: CD8+ T cells sorted from blood. The DNA for the CDR3 is TGTGCCAGCAGCGATAGCGGGAGTACCGACGAGCAGTACTTC. This gives the protein CASSDSGSTDEQYF.